This T cell receptor beta chain was profiled in a study of early T cells in non-severe SARS-CoV-2 infection. CDR1 is MNHEY, CDR2 SVGAGI, per germline. The ends were cut back, 5 bases at V and 7 bases at J, with 11 bases in the middle. This CDR3 is 13 amino acids long. Unique molecular identifier tags were affixed to discrete cDNA molecules. MiXCR, run by TCRdb on the 5' RACE reads, gives a single entry per CDR3 protein. The sample contains about 70,000 distinct CDR3 sequences, approximately 14% of which appear only once. The sequence was obtained from an adult who was a healthcare worker with PCR-confirmed SARS-CoV-2 infection or an uninfected control (not recorded which). The source material was whole blood, sampled at baseline. This chain connects TRBV6-5 to TRBJ2-2; D not certain. CDR3 loop: CASSPLSDGELFF. The DNA for the CDR3 is TGTGCCAGCAGTCCCCTCTCGGACGGGGAGCTGTTTTTT.